Included here is one TCR beta chain sequence, with context. These data originate in a study of control samples from healthy donors and cancer patients. Data came from immunoSEQ multiplex PCR; TCRdb stores just in-frame clones and leaves some out. The sample has a few hundred thousand clones, 75% to 95% seen once. The CDR3 sequence is 14 residues long. The V end was cut by 3 bases, the J end by 0 bases, with 8 bases between. In germline, CDR1 is KGHSH, CDR2 LQKENI. Sequenced: PBMCs. The TCR was taken from a man in his forties with head and neck cancer. The chain joins TRBV18 to TRBJ1-2; no clear D gene. The CDR3 loop is CASSPGVANYGYTF. CDR3 nucleotide sequence: TGTGCCAGCTCACCCGGGGTAGCTAACTATGGCTACACCTTC.